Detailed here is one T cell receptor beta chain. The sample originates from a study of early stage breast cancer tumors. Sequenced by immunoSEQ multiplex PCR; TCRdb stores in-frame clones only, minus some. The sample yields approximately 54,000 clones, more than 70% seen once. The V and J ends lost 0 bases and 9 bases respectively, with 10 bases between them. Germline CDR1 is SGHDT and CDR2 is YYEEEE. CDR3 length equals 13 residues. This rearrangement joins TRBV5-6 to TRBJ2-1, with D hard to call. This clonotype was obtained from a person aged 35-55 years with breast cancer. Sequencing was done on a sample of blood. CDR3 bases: TGTGCCAGCAGCTTGGTGGGTCGCGGTGAGCAGTTCTTC. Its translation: CASSLVGRGEQFF.